What follows describes a single T cell receptor beta chain. Its antigen is unidentified. This sample is part of a study of OX40 agonist ivuxolimab in advanced cancers. V lost 1 base and J lost 3, with 10 bases in between. Germline assignment: CDR1 SGHVS and CDR2 FQNEAQ. There are 14 residues in the CDR3. General study points: Clonal expansion was among the lowest in partial responders at 0.1-3.0 mg/kg, especially CD8+. More expanded clones were found, on average, in CD8+ than in CD4+ T cells. Both blood CD4+ and CD8+ T cells showed clonal growth by week 6 at 0.1 to 3.0 mg/kg.

Blood samples were obtained at baseline, cycle 4 day 1, and cycle 7 day 1. Profiling relied on immunoSEQ multiplex PCR, and the TCRdb table lists in-frame clones only, not all of them. The sample has 90,000 to 95,000 clones; around 87% are singletons. The sample was CD4+ or CD8+ T cells sorted from blood, taken in a trial of the OX40 agonist ivuxolimab. This TCR was sampled from an adult with an advanced solid tumor such as melanoma, head and neck, liver or kidney cancer. The gene calls are TRBV7-8 and TRBJ2-7; D is unclear. DNA of the CDR3: TGTGCCAGCAGCTTAGGCGCGACAAGCTACGAGCAGTACGTC. Its protein product is CASSLGATSYEQYV.